What follows describes a single T cell receptor beta chain. Its antigen remains unknown. Trimming cost V 5 bases and J 0 bases, with 17 bases left between them. The CDR3 has 16 amino acids. Germline V gives CDR1 DFQATT, CDR2 SNEGSKA (reference sequence). Unique molecular identifiers were present in the TCR beta cDNA libraries. Roughly 500,000 cDNA molecules came from around 0.96 to 9.9 million T cells. A single record per CDR3 protein comes from TCRdb applying MiXCR to the PCR reads. The sample lists around 710,000 distinct CDR3 sequences; roughly 50% were seen once. The data stem from a study of post-analysis software for immune sequencing data. Study-wide results and caveats: Analysis by F measure revealed that same-batch samples clustered strongly together. In patients, TRBV5-6, TRBV5-1 and TRBV20-1 belonged to five or six TRBV segments found more frequently than in controls. Relative to controls, patients with multiple sclerosis showed significantly lower normalized Chao1 diversity.

The sequence was obtained from a girl aged 5-17 years with multiple sclerosis. This chain connects TRBV20-1 to TRBJ2-4; no clear D gene. Material: blood. The chain's CDR3 is CSAPAAGRVAKNIQYF. For the CDR3, the DNA is TGCAGTGCTCCGGCGGCAGGCCGAGTAGCCAAAAACATTCAGTACTTC.